The source of this T cell receptor (beta chain) is a study of blood T cell repertoires in COVID-19. For the study at large: The analysed material was cDNA or gDNA that came from T cells, B-cell-depleted T cells, or PBMCs.

This study enrolled people aged 18 to 89 from 24 US geographic areas. Clones were read by immunoSEQ multiplex PCR, and TCRdb kept only the in-frame ones, dropping some. The sample consists of 250,000 or so clones, approximately 88% of them appearing once. V lost 4 bases and J lost 8, with 17 bases in between. The CDR3 sequence is 14 residues long. Germline V CDR1 and CDR2: MDHEN, SYDVKM. The sequencing sample was made of PBMCs or T cells enriched from blood (not recorded which). The source of this sequence is a woman between 25 and 40 years old who had been exposed to COVID-19. The chain combines TRBV28 with TRBJ1-2; unclear D gene. CDR3 DNA: TGTGCCAGCAGTTCCCGTAGAGGGTTCTCGGGCTACACCTTC. The encoded protein is CASSSRRGFSGYTF.